A single sample is the source of the 20 T cell receptor beta chains below, sequenced in a study of cytomegalovirus exposure and HLA in healthy donors. Profiling relied on immunoSEQ multiplex PCR, and the TCRdb table lists in-frame clones only, not all of them. Among approximately 82,000 clones listed, 90% to 95% were seen once. Sequencing was performed on PBMCs. The receptors here all came from a woman between 18 and 30 years old in good health and CMV-seronegative.

J is TRBJ2-7 and V is TRBV28; 9 nucleotides align to TRBD1. From germline, CDR1 is MDHEN and CDR2 SYDVKM. The CDR3 consists of 16 residues. V dropped 5 bases and J dropped 3; count of bases not matched to a gene: 11. Written as DNA, the CDR3 is TGTGCCAGCAGTCCCTACGCGGGACAGGGCTTCTACGAGCAGTACTTC. Its protein is CASSPYAGQGFYEQYF.

The chain recombines TRBV13 with TRBJ2-5; TRBD2 agrees at 7 bases. The ends lost 1 base at V and 0 bases at J; junction bases unmatched: 2. This CDR3 has 15 amino acids. Germline CDR1 is PRHDT and CDR2 is FYEKMQ (reference sequence). CDR3: CASSLERDYQETQYF. Written as DNA, the CDR3 is TGTGCCAGCAGCTTAGAGCGGGACTACCAAGAGACCCAGTACTTC.

This chain uses TRBV6-5 with TRBJ1-2; 11 bases are a match to TRBD1. Trimming cost V 2 bases and J 5 bases; bases outside gene matches: 4. CDR1 and CDR2 (germline): MNHEY, SVGAGI. The CDR3 spans 15 residues. The CDR3 bases are TGTGCCAGCAGTTACGAGGGACAGGGGGTATATGGCTACACCTTC. It specifies CASSYEGQGVYGYTF.

This clone occurred once. Other nucleotide sequences in the sample specify the same CDR3. The gene calls are TRBV29-1 and TRBJ2-1, with TRBD1 identical over 8 bases. The V gene end was trimmed by 5 bases and the J gene end by 6 bases; junction bases not matched to a gene: 3. This CDR3 contains 12 residues. CDR1 is SQVTM, CDR2 ANQGSEA, per germline. The CDR3 DNA reads TGCAGCGTTAGAGGACAGGGCAATGAGCAGTTCTTC. Translation: CSVRGQGNEQFF.

In nucleotides, the CDR3 is TGTGCCAGCAGCCGGGCAGGGATTGGAAACACCATATATTTT. Translating it yields CASSRAGIGNTIYF. The rearrangement uses TRBV11-2 and TRBJ1-3; a possible D gene is TRBD1 (5 bases). This CDR3 has 14 residues. The ends were cut back, 5 bases at V and 3 bases at J, with 11 bases in the middle. The germline V gene has CDR1 SGHAT and CDR2 FQNNGV.

The V gene is TRBV11-3, the J gene TRBJ1-2; weak D call: TRBD1 (5 bases). The CDR3 is 13 residues long. CDR1 and CDR2 from the germline V gene are SGHNT and YENEEA. Deletions cut 3 bases from V and 5 bases from J, with 10 bases between. CDR3: CASSLRGGYGYTF. The CDR3 DNA reads TGTGCCAGCAGCTTGCGGGGGGGGTATGGCTACACCTTC.

The chain links TRBV9 to TRBJ1-3, with D uncertain. This CDR3 region has 16 residues. Germline V gene lookup returns CDR1 SGDLS and CDR2 YYNGEE. V gave up 0 bases and J gave up 0 bases, with 10 bases separating them. For the CDR3, the DNA is TGTGCCAGCAGCGTAGCAGGCGCTGGCTCTGGAAACACCATATATTTT. Its translation is CASSVAGAGSGNTIYF.

This clone showed up just once. The V and J genes are TRBV7-8 and TRBJ2-1; 13 bases line up with TRBD2. Per the germline V gene, CDR1 is SGHVS and CDR2 is FQNEAQ. Trimming removed 1 base from V and 15 bases from J; junction bases left unmatched: 9. The CDR3 spans 15 residues. CDR3 sequence reads: CASSLGTSGGHRGFF. CDR3 DNA sequence: TGTGCCAGCAGCTTAGGGACTAGCGGGGGTCATCGGGGGTTCTTC.

This clone was observed once. This chain uses TRBV25-1 with TRBJ1-4, with 7 bases fitting TRBD1. This CDR3 contains 16 residues. The V gene end was trimmed by 8 bases and the J gene end by 1 base; junction bases not matched to a gene: 10. The germline gives CDR1 MGHDK, CDR2 SYGVNS. The CDR3 DNA is TGTGCCAGCGCTTTAGGAGGGGGCATAACTAATGAAAAACTGTTTTTT. Protein sequence: CASALGGGITNEKLFF.

The rearrangement joins TRBV28 to TRBJ2-7, with D perhaps TRBD1 (5 bases). CDR3 length: 13 residues. Germline CDR1 is MDHEN and CDR2 is SYDVKM. V lost 7 bases and J lost 1, with 11 bases in between. The CDR3 is CASNTDRSYEQYF. As DNA, the CDR3 is TGTGCCAGCAACACCGACAGATCCTACGAGCAGTACTTC.

The chain has TRBV28 and TRBJ1-1; 9 bases match TRBD1. J lost 1 base, V lost 5 bases, and 5 bases had no gene match. The CDR3 contains 15 residues. Germline CDR1 MDHEN, CDR2 SYDVKM. The CDR3 bases are TGTGCCAGCAGTGCCCCACAGGGGGCGAACACTGAAGCTTTCTTT. It specifies CASSAPQGANTEAFF.

This clone was seen a handful of times. CDR3 DNA: TGTGCCAGCAGCTTAGCATCTAGCGGGATGTACGAGCAGTACTTC. Its protein is CASSLASSGMYEQYF. The chain uses TRBV7-2 and TRBJ2-7, with 9 bases fitting TRBD2. The V and J ends lost 0 bases and 4 bases, in that order; junction bases with no gene match: 4. The germline CDR1 and CDR2 sequences are SGHTA and FQGNSA. There are 15 residues in the CDR3.

The chain is built from TRBV6-6 and TRBJ2-7, with 7 bases lining up with TRBD2. The J segment lost 2 bases and the V segment lost 6 bases, leaving 10 bases of the junction unmatched. Germline CDR1 and CDR2: MNHNY and SVGAGI (reference sequence). The CDR3 is 15 residues long. The CDR3 protein is CASSKTGTKTYEQYF. DNA for the CDR3: TGTGCCAGCAGCAAGACCGGGACTAAGACCTACGAGCAGTACTTC.

This clone was picked up a small number of times. The V and J genes are TRBV19 and TRBJ1-4; no firm D call. CDR3 length equals 11 residues. CDR1 and CDR2 (germline): LNHDA, SQIVND (reference sequence). Deletions cut 4 bases from V and 11 bases from J, with 8 bases between. The CDR3: CASSTAGKLFF. For the CDR3, the DNA is TGTGCCAGTAGTACGGCCGGGAAACTGTTTTTT.

This clone was observed a single time. The chain has TRBV5-6 and TRBJ1-2; 7 positions match TRBD1. Germline CDR1 is SGHDT and CDR2 is YYEEEE. V lost 4 bases and J lost 4; bases outside the gene matches: 16. The CDR3 has 17 amino acids. This CDR3 is CASSPPPLTGPLYGYTF. The DNA of the CDR3 is TGTGCCAGCAGCCCACCACCACTGACAGGGCCTCTCTATGGCTACACCTTC.

The chain links TRBV5-1 to TRBJ1-1; D not certain. Per germline, CDR1 SGHRS and CDR2 YFSETQ. CDR3 length: 14 amino acids. Trimming left V 0 bases short and J 6 bases short, with 12 bases between. CDR3 region: CASSLAIEGSEAFF. CDR3 in DNA: TGCGCCAGCAGCTTGGCCATCGAGGGATCTGAAGCTTTCTTT.

This chain links TRBV28 with TRBJ1-2; a weak D match, TRBD1 (6 bases). The V and J ends lost 6 bases and 0 bases respectively, with 17 bases between them. The CDR3 contains 16 residues. Germline assignment: CDR1 MDHEN and CDR2 SYDVKM. The CDR3 region is CASSPTGYRSNYGYTF. CDR3 coding DNA: TGTGCCAGCAGCCCTACAGGGTACCGGTCTAACTATGGCTACACCTTC.

This chain connects TRBV7-8 to TRBJ2-5; 9 bases agree with TRBD2. The CDR3 consists of 16 residues. Germline loops: CDR1 SGHVS, CDR2 FQNEAQ. V trimming: 5 bases; J trimming: 3 bases; junction bases outside the gene matches: 10. CDR3 coding DNA: TGTGCCAGCAGCCTCCCCTTTTCTAGCGGGGAAGAGACCCAGTACTTC. Amino acids: CASSLPFSSGEETQYF.

The chain couples TRBV28 to TRBJ2-7, with 7 nucleotides matching TRBD1. Trimming cost V 3 bases and J 3 bases; bases outside gene matches: 17. CDR1 is MDHEN and CDR2 is SYDVKM in the germline V gene. The CDR3 contains 18 residues. The CDR3 reads CASSFKGGWQPSYYEQYF. The CDR3 DNA reads TGTGCCAGCAGTTTTAAAGGGGGCTGGCAGCCGTCCTACTACGAGCAGTACTTC.

The chain carries TRBV27 and TRBJ2-7, with D maybe TRBD2 (6 bases). The CDR3 extends over 13 amino acids. Germline assignment: CDR1 MNHEY and CDR2 SMNVEV (reference sequence). The ends were cut back, 2 bases at V and 2 bases at J, with 7 bases in the middle. CDR3: CASSLRGTYEQYF. CDR3 coding DNA: TGTGCCAGCAGTTTACGCGGGACCTACGAGCAGTACTTC.